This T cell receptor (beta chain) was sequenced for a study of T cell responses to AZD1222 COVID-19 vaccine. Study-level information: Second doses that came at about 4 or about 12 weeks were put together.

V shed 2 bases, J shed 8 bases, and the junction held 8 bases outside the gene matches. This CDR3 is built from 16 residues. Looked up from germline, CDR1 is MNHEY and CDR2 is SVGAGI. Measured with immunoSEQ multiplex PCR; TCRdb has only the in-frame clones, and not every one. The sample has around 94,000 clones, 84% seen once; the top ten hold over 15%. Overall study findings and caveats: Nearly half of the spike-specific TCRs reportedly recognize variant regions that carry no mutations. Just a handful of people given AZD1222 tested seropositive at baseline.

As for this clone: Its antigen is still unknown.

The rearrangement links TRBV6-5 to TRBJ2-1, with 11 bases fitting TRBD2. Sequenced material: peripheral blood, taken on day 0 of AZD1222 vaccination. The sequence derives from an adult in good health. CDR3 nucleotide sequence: TGTGCCAGCAGTTACGACGCTAGCGGGAGGACCGATGAGCAGTTCTTC. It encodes CASSYDASGRTDEQFF.